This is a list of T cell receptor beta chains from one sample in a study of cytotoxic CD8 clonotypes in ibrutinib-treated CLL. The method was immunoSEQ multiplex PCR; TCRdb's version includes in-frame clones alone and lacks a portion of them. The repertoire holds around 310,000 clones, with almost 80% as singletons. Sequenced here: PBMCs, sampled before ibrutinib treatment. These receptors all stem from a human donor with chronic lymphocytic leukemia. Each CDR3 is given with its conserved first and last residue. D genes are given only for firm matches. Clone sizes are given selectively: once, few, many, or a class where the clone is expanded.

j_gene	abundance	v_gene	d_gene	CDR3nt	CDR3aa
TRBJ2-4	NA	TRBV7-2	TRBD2	TGTGCCAGCAGCAGTTCTGGACTAGCGGGAGGCATTCAGTACTTC	CASSSSGLAGGIQYF
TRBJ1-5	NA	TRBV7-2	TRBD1	TGTGCCAGCAGCCCTGGACAGGGGAATCAGCCCCAGCATTTT	CASSPGQGNQPQHF
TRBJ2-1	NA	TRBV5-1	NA	TGCGCCAGCAGCTTGGGAGGGTACAATGAGCAGTTCTTC	CASSLGGYNEQFF
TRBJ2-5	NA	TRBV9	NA	TGTGCCAGCAGCGTAGACCAAGAGACCCAGTACTTC	CASSVDQETQYF
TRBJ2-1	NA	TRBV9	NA	TGTGCCAGCAGCGTAGACGGTGGCTCCTACAATGAGCAGTTCTTC	CASSVDGGSYNEQFF
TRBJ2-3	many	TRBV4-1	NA	TGCGCCAGCAGCCAGACCTTCACCGGGACAGATACGCAGTATTTT	CASSQTFTGTDTQYF
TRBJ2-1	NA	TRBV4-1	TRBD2	TGCGCCAGCAACTCACCGGGACTAGCGACCCCCTACAATGAGCAGTTCTTC	CASNSPGLATPYNEQFF
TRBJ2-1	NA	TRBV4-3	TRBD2	TGCGCCAGCAGCCAAGGCCCGGGACTAAGCAATGAGCAGTTCTTC	CASSQGPGLSNEQFF
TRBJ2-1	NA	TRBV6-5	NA	TGTGCCAGCAGTTACTCGACCCTGAAGGAGCAGTTCTTC	CASSYSTLKEQFF
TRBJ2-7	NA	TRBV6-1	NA	TGTGCCAGCAGTGTGGGGTTTGGGCCGAAGGAGGAGCAGTACTTC	CASSVGFGPKEEQYF
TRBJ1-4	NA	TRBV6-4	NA	TGTGCCAGCAGCGCCTCCCTGCGAGGGGGAAAACTGTTTTTT	CASSASLRGGKLFF
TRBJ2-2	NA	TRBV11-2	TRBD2	TGTGCCAGCAGTTCTCTTCTAGCGGGAGCGAACACCGGGGAGCTGTTTTTT	CASSSLLAGANTGELFF
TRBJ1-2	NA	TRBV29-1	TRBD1	TGCAGCGTTGTTCACCCACAGGGGAACTATGGCTACACCTTC	CSVVHPQGNYGYTF
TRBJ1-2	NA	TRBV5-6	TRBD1	TGTGCCAGCAGCTTATCAGAGGTCGTGGACAGGGTTGGCTACACCTTC	CASSLSEVVDRVGYTF
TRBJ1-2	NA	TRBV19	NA	TGTGCCAGCGGAACCCTAGAGTATGGCTACACCTTC	CASGTLEYGYTF
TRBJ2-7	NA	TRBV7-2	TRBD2	TGTGCCAGCAGCGGGACTAGCGGAGCTAGCTCCTACGAGCAGTACTTC	CASSGTSGASSYEQYF
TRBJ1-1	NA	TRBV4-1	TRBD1	TGCGCCAGCAGCCAAGAATCGGGACAGCAAGGTTGGTTGGGTTTCTTT	CASSQESGQQGWLGFF
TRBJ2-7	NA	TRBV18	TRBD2	TGTGCCAGCTCACCCCGTGGACTAGCGGGAGGAGTTGAGCAGTACTTC	CASSPRGLAGGVEQYF
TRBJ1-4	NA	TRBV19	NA	TGTGCCAGTAATCCCTCGCGGGCCCGGGGTGCTAATGAAAAACTGTTTTTT	CASNPSRARGANEKLFF
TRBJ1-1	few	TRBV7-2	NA	TGTGCCAGCAGTTTAACAGGGTTCGGCACTGAAGCTTTCTTT	CASSLTGFGTEAFF
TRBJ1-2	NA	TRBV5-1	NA	TGCGCCAGCAGCTTGGAAAGCTCCAGGTTCAACTATGGCTACACCTTC	CASSLESSRFNYGYTF